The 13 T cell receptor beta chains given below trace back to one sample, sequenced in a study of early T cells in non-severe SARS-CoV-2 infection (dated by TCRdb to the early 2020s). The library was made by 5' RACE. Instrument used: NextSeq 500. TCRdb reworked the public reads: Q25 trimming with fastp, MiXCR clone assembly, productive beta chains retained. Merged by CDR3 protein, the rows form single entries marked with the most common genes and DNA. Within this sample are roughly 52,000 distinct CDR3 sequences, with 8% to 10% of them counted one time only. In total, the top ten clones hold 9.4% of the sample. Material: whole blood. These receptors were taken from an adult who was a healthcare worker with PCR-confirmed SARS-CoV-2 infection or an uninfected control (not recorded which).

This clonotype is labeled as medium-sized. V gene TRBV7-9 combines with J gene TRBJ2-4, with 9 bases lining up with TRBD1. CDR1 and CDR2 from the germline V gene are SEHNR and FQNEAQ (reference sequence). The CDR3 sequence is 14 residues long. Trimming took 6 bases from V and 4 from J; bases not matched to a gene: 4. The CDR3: CASRPGQGKNIQYF. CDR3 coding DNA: TGTGCCAGCAGGCCTGGACAGGGGAAAAACATTCAGTACTTC.

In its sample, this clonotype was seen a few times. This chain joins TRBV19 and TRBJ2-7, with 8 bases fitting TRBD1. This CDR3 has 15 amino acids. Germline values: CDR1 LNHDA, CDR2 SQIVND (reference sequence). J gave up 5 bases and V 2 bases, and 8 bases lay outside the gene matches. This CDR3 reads CASSIIGTGLNEQYF. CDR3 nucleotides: TGTGCCAGTAGTATAATAGGGACAGGTCTTAACGAGCAGTACTTC.

The CDR3 sequence is CSARQFGDTQYF. The CDR3 nucleotides are TGCAGTGCTAGACAGTTCGGAGATACGCAGTATTTT. The chain employs TRBV20-1 and TRBJ2-3; the D is unclear. V lost 2 bases and J lost 5, with 8 bases in between. The CDR3 is made up of 12 amino acids. CDR1 and CDR2 from the germline V gene are DFQATT and SNEGSKA (reference sequence).

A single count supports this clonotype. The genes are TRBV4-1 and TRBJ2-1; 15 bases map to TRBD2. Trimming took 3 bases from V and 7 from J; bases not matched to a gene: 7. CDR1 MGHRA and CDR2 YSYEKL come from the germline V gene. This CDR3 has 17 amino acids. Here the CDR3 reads CASSHPGLAGGMNEQFF. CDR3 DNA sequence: TGCGCCAGCAGCCATCCCGGACTAGCGGGAGGGATGAATGAGCAGTTCTTC.

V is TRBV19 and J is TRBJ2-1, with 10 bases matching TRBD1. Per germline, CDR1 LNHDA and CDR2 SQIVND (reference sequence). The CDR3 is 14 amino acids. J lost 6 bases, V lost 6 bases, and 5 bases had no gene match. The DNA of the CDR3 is TGTGCCAGTAGACCGGGACAGGGGCTCAATGAGCAGTTCTTC. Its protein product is CASRPGQGLNEQFF.

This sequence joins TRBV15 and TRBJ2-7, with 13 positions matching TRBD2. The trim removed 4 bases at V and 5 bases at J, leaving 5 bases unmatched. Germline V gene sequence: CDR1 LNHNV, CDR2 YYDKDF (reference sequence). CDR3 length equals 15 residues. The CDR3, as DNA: TGTGCCACCAGCAAACCGACTAGCGGGGGGCACGAGCAGTACTTC. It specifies CATSKPTSGGHEQYF.

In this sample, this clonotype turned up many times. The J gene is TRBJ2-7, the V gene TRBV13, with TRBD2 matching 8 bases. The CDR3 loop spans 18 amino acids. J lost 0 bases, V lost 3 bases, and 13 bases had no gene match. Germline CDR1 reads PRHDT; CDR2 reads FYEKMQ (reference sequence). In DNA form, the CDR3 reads TGTGCCAGCAGCTTTCTGGCCCCTCTAGCGGGCCTCTCCTACGAGCAGTACTTC. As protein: CASSFLAPLAGLSYEQYF.

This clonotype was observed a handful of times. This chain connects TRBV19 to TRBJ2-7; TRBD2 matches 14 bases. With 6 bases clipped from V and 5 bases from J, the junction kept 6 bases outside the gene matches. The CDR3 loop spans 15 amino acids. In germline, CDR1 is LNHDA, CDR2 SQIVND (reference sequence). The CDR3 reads CASSQGLAGVNEQYF. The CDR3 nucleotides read TGTGCCAGTAGCCAGGGACTAGCGGGGGTGAACGAGCAGTACTTC. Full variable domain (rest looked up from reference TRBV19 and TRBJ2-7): DGGITQSPKYLFRKEGQNVTLSCEQNLNHDAMYWYRQDPGQGLRLIYYSQIVNDFQKGDIAEGYSVSREKKESFPLTVTSAQKNPTAFYLCASSQGLAGVNEQYFGPGTRLTVT.

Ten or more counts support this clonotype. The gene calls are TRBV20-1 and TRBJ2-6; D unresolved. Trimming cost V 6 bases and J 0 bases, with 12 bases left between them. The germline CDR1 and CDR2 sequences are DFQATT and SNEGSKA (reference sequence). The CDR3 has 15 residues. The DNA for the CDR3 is TGCAGTGCCAAGAATCAACTCTCTGGGGCCAACGTCCTGACTTTC. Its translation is CSAKNQLSGANVLTF.

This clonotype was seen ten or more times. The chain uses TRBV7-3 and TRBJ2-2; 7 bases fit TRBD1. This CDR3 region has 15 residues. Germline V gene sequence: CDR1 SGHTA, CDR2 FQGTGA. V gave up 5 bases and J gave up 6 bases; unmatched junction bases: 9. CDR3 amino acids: CASSPYRDRAGELFF. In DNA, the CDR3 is TGTGCCAGCAGCCCATACCGAGACAGGGCCGGGGAGCTGTTTTTT.

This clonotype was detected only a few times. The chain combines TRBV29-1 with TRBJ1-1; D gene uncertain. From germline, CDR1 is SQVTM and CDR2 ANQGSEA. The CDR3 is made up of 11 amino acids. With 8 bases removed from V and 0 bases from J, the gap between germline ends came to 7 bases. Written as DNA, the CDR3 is TGCAGCCTAAGATTGAACACTGAAGCTTTCTTT. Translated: CSLRLNTEAFF.

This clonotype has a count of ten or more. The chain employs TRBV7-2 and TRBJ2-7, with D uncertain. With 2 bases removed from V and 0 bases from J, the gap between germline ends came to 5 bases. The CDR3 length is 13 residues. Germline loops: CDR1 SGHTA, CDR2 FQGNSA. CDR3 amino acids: CASSLSYSYEQYF. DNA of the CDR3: TGTGCCAGCAGCTTAAGCTACTCCTACGAGCAGTACTTC.

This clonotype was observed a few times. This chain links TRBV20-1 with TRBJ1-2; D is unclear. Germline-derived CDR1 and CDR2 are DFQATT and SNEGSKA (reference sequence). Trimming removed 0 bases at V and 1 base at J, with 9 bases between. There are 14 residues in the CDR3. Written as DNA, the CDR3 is TGCAGTGCTAGAGATCGCACGTATAACTATGGCTACACCTTC. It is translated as CSARDRTYNYGYTF.